These T cell receptor beta chains were read from a single sample in a study of regulatory T cells in long-lasting Graves disease. TCRdb re-derived calls from the multiplex PCR reads in MiXCR, one entry per CDR3 protein. The sample holds around 460,000 distinct CDR3 sequences; about 22% are singletons and the top ten take around 13%. The starting material was peripheral blood mononuclear cells (PBMCs), obtained when the disease was refractory, from a patient treated with antithyroid drugs. Every receptor here comes from a female donor with Graves disease. Each CDR3 is given with its conserved first and last residue. Fields, in order: clone size, V gene, J gene, D gene, CDR3 DNA, CDR3 protein. D genes are given only for firm matches. Part of the rows lack a size; the others show once, few, many or a class for expanded clones.

>-|TRBV20-1|TRBJ1-1|-
TGCAGTGCTAGCCCGGGACACCGGGCTTTCTTT
CSASPGHRAFF
>few|TRBV7-2|TRBJ2-7|-
TGTGCCAGCAGCTTAGCGGCGACCGGGACTGGGGCCTACGAGCAGTACTTC
CASSLAATGTGAYEQYF
>few|TRBV5-1|TRBJ1-2|-
TGCGCCAGCAGCTTGATTACATCCCCCTCCAACTATGGCTACACCTTC
CASSLITSPSNYGYTF
>-|TRBV20-1|TRBJ2-2|TRBD2
TGCAGTGCTAGAGATCCCATGGCTAGCGGGGCAAACACCGGGGAGCTGTTTTTT
CSARDPMASGANTGELFF
>few|TRBV30|TRBJ2-4|-
TGTGCCTGGAGTGTATCCGGCCTCAAAAACATTCAGTACTTC
CAWSVSGLKNIQYF
>-|TRBV5-1|TRBJ2-7|TRBD2
TGCGCCAGCAGGGCCGGGGGGGGAAACTCCTACGAGCAGTACTTC
CASRAGGGNSYEQYF
>many|TRBV24-1|TRBJ2-7|-
TGTGCCACCAGCGGGAGTTCCTACGAGCAGTACTTC
CATSGSSYEQYF
>few|TRBV16|TRBJ1-6|-
TGTGCCAGTTCTCCAGAAACGTGGACACCCCTCCACTTT
CASSPETWTPLHF
>-|TRBV28|TRBJ2-1|TRBD2
TGTGCCAGCAGTAACCCCGGACTAGCGGACAATGAGCAGTTCTTC
CASSNPGLADNEQFF
>-|TRBV2|TRBJ1-5|-
TGTGCCAGCAGCTCTGACTCGCATCAGCCCCAGCATTTT
CASSSDSHQPQHF
>many|TRBV28|TRBJ2-5|-
TGTGCCAGCAGCTTAACAGGGAAAAGAAGCGAGACCCAGTACTTC
CASSLTGKRSETQYF
>-|TRBV4-2|TRBJ2-5|-
TGTGCCAGCAGCCAAGATTGGAGCGGTGGGGAGACCCAGTACTTC
CASSQDWSGGETQYF
>-|TRBV7-9|TRBJ2-5|-
TGTGCCAGCAGCTCCATGGGGACTTACCAAGAGACCCAGTACTTC
CASSSMGTYQETQYF
>-|TRBV7-3|TRBJ2-2|TRBD2
TGTGCCAGCAGTCCAGAAGGGACTAGCGGGAGAGGCGGGGAGCTGTTTTTT
CASSPEGTSGRGGELFF
>many|TRBV19|TRBJ1-2|-
TGTGCCAGTAGCATCCGCCGGGACACCGGCTACACCTTC
CASSIRRDTGYTF
>-|TRBV27|TRBJ1-2|TRBD1
TGTGCCAGCAGGGTGACCGGGACAGACTATAATTTTAACTATGGCTACACCTTC
CASRVTGTDYNFNYGYTF
>few|TRBV5-1|TRBJ1-5|-
TGCGCCAGCAGCCCAGACGGAAGGGAGGGGCAGCCCCAGCATTTT
CASSPDGREGQPQHF
>many|TRBV5-1|TRBJ2-7|-
TGCGCCAGCACCTTAGTGGCATCGGGCTCCTACGAGCAGTACTTC
CASTLVASGSYEQYF
>-|TRBV6-1|TRBJ1-3|-
TGTGCCAGCAGTGAAGACTGGGGTTCTGGAAACACCATATATTTT
CASSEDWGSGNTIYF
>many|TRBV28|TRBJ2-5|-
TGTGCCAGCAGGGCCGTTCTATTGGGGGAGACCCAGTACTTC
CASRAVLLGETQYF
>many|TRBV6-1|TRBJ1-1|-
TGTGCCAGCAGTGCTCCGCGGGGAGGCATCATGAACACTGAAGCTTTCTTT
CASSAPRGGIMNTEAFF
>many|TRBV28|TRBJ2-1|-
TGTGCCAGCAGCGCCACTAGCCCCAATGAGCAGTTCTTC
CASSATSPNEQFF
>many|TRBV28|TRBJ1-2|TRBD1
TGTGCCAGCAGCTCGCCGGACAGGGGTGGCTACACCTTC
CASSSPDRGGYTF
>many|TRBV28|TRBJ2-2|-
TGTGCCAGCAGGAGGCAGGCCGGGGAGCTGTTTTTT
CASRRQAGELFF
>once|TRBV2|TRBJ2-5|TRBD1
TGTGCCAGCAATGGACAGGGCGGGGAAGAGACCCAGTACTTC
CASNGQGGEETQYF
>-|TRBV9|TRBJ1-2|-
TGTGCCAGCAGCGCCGGGGCGGGGTCTAACTATGGCTACACCTTC
CASSAGAGSNYGYTF
>few|TRBV27|TRBJ2-7|-
TGTGCCAGCAGTTTAAACGGGGGCGGCGAGCAGTACTTC
CASSLNGGGEQYF
>many|TRBV28|TRBJ1-6|-
TGTGCCAGCAGTCCGTATCGACGTTGGAATTCACCCCTCCACTTT
CASSPYRRWNSPLHF
>-|TRBV20-1|TRBJ1-5|-
TGCAGTGTTGTGGTGGGGAATCAGCCCCAGCAATTT
CSVVVGNQPQQF
>few|TRBV20-1|TRBJ2-7|-
TGCAGTGCTAGAGATCGGATTTCCTTCTACGAGCAGTACTTC
CSARDRISFYEQYF
>many|TRBV6-5|TRBJ1-1|-
TGTGCCAGCAGTTACGGCCCAGGCACTGAAGCTTTCTTT
CASSYGPGTEAFF
>-|TRBV19|TRBJ1-5|-
TGTGCCAGTAGTCCAGGGACCCCGCGGCAGCCCCAGCATTTT
CASSPGTPRQPQHF
>-|TRBV6-2/TRBV6-3|TRBJ2-1|-
TGTGCCAGCAGTTACGGTAGCCGTGGTGGCACCCGGAAACCCAAGGAGTTCTTC
CASSYGSRGGTRKPKEFF
>-|TRBV3-1|TRBJ1-2|-
TGTGCCAGCAGCCAGGACGGGGGCCGGGGTCGCTATGGCTACACCTTC
CASSQDGGRGRYGYTF
>-|TRBV5-4|TRBJ1-2|TRBD1
TGTGCCAGCAGCCTCGGAACAGGGGTAGGGTATGGCTACACCTTC
CASSLGTGVGYGYTF
>-|TRBV19|TRBJ1-1|-
TGTGCCAGTAGTACGACACTGAACACTGAAGCTTCCTTT
CASSTTLNTEASF
>few|TRBV11-1|TRBJ1-2|TRBD1
TGTGCCAGCAGCTTCGTTCCGGGACAGGGGCCTAACTATGGCTACACCTTC
CASSFVPGQGPNYGYTF
>few|TRBV5-6|TRBJ2-7|-
TGTGCCAGCAGTACTCTGGGGCCCGCTCTGCGAGGCGAGCAGTACTTC
CASSTLGPALRGEQYF
>many|TRBV27|TRBJ1-1|-
TGTGCCAGCAGACGTTACGGGGAAGCTTTCTTT
CASRRYGEAFF
>many|TRBV15|TRBJ2-7|TRBD2
TGTGCCACCAGCTCGGGGACTAGACCCTACGAGCAGTACTTC
CATSSGTRPYEQYF
>-|TRBV3-1|TRBJ2-7|-
TGTGCCAGCAGCCACGAAACGACAGGGAGGCTGTACTTC
CASSHETTGRLYF
>many|TRBV20-1|TRBJ2-1|TRBD2
TGCAGTGCCAATACGGGACTAGCGGTAAGGGATGAGCAGTTCTTC
CSANTGLAVRDEQFF
>-|TRBV4-2|TRBJ2-5|-
TGTGCCAGCAGCCAAGGCCGAAAGGGAGACGGAGAGACCCAGTACTTC
CASSQGRKGDGETQYF
>many|TRBV15|TRBJ2-5|TRBD2
TGTGCCACCAGCAGAGCCGCCGGACTAGCGGACTTGAATGGAAAGACCCAGTACTTC
CATSRAAGLADLNGKTQYF
>-|TRBV18|TRBJ1-2|-
TGTGCCAGCTCCTTCGAGGAGGTCATAATCGCCTTC
CASSFEEVIIAF
>-|TRBV7-6|TRBJ2-5|-
TGTGCCAGCAGCTTAGACGAGGTCGCGAGAGAGACCCAGTACTTC
CASSLDEVARETQYF
>-|TRBV6-5|TRBJ1-2|-
TGTGCCAGCAGTTACGTGTCAGGGCAGGGCTACACCTTC
CASSYVSGQGYTF
>-|TRBV6-1|TRBJ2-4|-
TGTGCCAGCGGGCTCGGACAGTTAGCCAAAAACATTCAGTACTTC
CASGLGQLAKNIQYF
>many|TRBV11-2|TRBJ1-5|-
TGTGCCAGCAGCTTAGGCAACAATCAGCCCCAGCATTTT
CASSLGNNQPQHF
>many|TRBV28|TRBJ1-2|TRBD1
TGTGCCAGCAGTTTATTCGGACAGGGGAACTATGGCTACACCTTC
CASSLFGQGNYGYTF
>many|TRBV30|TRBJ1-2|TRBD1
TGTGCCTGTTCCAGGGGGGCCTATGGCTACACCTTC
CACSRGAYGYTF
>-|TRBV12-3/TRBV12-4|TRBJ2-1|-
TGTGCCAGCAGAGGTAGCCGGGTAATACACAATGAGCAGTTCTTC
CASRGSRVIHNEQFF
>many|TRBV30|TRBJ1-2|-
TGTGCCTGGAGTGTAAGGTGGATCTATGGCTACACCTTC
CAWSVRWIYGYTF
>many|TRBV11-2|TRBJ2-5|-
TGTGCCAGCAGCAGGGGCGCCGACAACCAAGAGACCCAGTACTTC
CASSRGADNQETQYF
>-|TRBV9|TRBJ1-1|-
TGTGCCAGCAGCGTAGCCGGGGGGCCCACTGAAGCTTTCTTT
CASSVAGGPTEAFF
>-|TRBV7-8|TRBJ2-2|TRBD1
TGTGCCAGCAGCTCCTCCGGGACAGGGGGTAACACCGGGGAGCTGTTTTTT
CASSSSGTGGNTGELFF
>many|TRBV10-3|TRBJ2-5|TRBD2
TGTGCCACCGAGCCGAATAGCGGGATATCAGAGACCCAGTACTTC
CATEPNSGISETQYF
>-|TRBV20-1|TRBJ2-7|-
TGCAGTGCTAGAGATGGTGGTGGCTACGAGCAGTACTTC
CSARDGGGYEQYF
>few|TRBV12-3/TRBV12-4|TRBJ2-7|TRBD2
TGTGCCAGCACCAGGGACCTGCGGGGGTACGAGCAGTACTTC
CASTRDLRGYEQYF